The 28 T cell receptor beta chains below all came from one sample that was sequenced in a study of blood T cell repertoires in COVID-19. Measured with immunoSEQ multiplex PCR; TCRdb has only the in-frame clones, and not every one. Of hundreds of thousands of clones in the sample, almost 85% are singletons; the top ten hold 9.1%. Sequencing input: PBMCs or T cells enriched from blood (not recorded which). The receptor source for this set is a woman between 50 and 59 years old with acute COVID-19.

CDR3 sequence reads: CASSPEVAGGPGDTQYF. The CDR3 bases are TGTGCCAGCAGCCCCGAGGTAGCGGGGGGGCCGGGGGATACGCAGTATTTT. The chain couples TRBV7-2 to TRBJ2-3; TRBD2 aligns across 11 bases. The CDR3 is made up of 17 amino acids. The V and J ends lost 5 bases and 6 bases, in that order; junction bases with no gene match: 13. CDR1 and CDR2 from the germline V gene are SGHTA and FQGNSA.

The V gene is TRBV11-2, the J gene TRBJ2-1, with 8 bases identical to TRBD2. CDR1 is SGHAT and CDR2 is FQNNGV in the germline V gene. There are 17 residues in the CDR3. After removal of 4 bases from V and 7 bases from J, the junction contained 15 bases not matched to a gene. This chain's CDR3 is CASSSLAGGGMSNEQFF. DNA for the CDR3: TGTGCCAGCAGCTCCCTAGCTGGCGGGGGGATGTCTAATGAGCAGTTCTTC.

The sample holds a few counts of this clone. V usage is TRBV9 and J usage is TRBJ1-2; the D gene is possibly TRBD1 (6 bases). The V gene lost 0 bases and the J gene lost 1 base, with 10 bases spanning the gap. The CDR3 runs to 15 residues. CDR1 and CDR2 (germline): SGDLS, YYNGEE. CDR3: CASSVVAGDNYGYTF. The CDR3, as DNA: TGTGCCAGCAGCGTAGTAGCAGGGGATAACTATGGCTACACCTTC.

The chain is built from TRBV4-3 and TRBJ2-7; D not resolved. This CDR3 is 16 amino acids long. CDR1 LGHNA and CDR2 YSLEER come from the germline V gene. Trimming stripped 0 bases from V and 2 bases from J, with 14 bases between. CDR3 in amino acids: CASSQDLAASTYEQYF. CDR3 coding DNA: TGCGCCAGCAGCCAAGATCTGGCGGCCAGTACCTACGAGCAGTACTTC.

The CDR3 spells CASSPGQASYEQYF. CDR3 DNA: TGTGCCAGCAGCCCCGGACAGGCCTCCTACGAGCAGTACTTC. The chain is built from TRBV7-3 and TRBJ2-7, with 7 positions matching TRBD1. The CDR3 runs to 14 residues. The germline CDR1 and CDR2 sequences are SGHTA and FQGTGA. J was trimmed by 0 bases and V by 5 bases; bases with no gene match: 4.

The chain links TRBV10-3 to TRBJ1-6; no definite D call. Looked up from germline, CDR1 is ENHRY and CDR2 is SYGVKD. Trimming shortened V by 0 bases and J by 2 bases, and 8 bases separated the two germline ends. The CDR3 loop spans 16 amino acids. CDR3 residues: CAISESRGPYNSPLHF. CDR3 nucleotides: TGTGCCATCAGTGAGTCTCGCGGCCCCTATAATTCACCCCTCCACTTT.

V usage is TRBV30 and J usage is TRBJ2-7; 8 positions match TRBD2. Looked up from germline, CDR1 is GTSNPN and CDR2 is SVGIG (reference sequence). V shed 0 bases, J shed 9 bases, and the junction held 10 bases outside the gene matches. The CDR3 is made up of 14 amino acids. Here the CDR3 DNA reads TGTGCCTGGAGTGTACAGGCTACGGGGGGGCTGCAGTACTTC. Protein sequence: CAWSVQATGGLQYF. Drawing the rest from reference TRBV30 and TRBJ2-7, the complete variable domain is SQTIHQWPATLVQPVGSPLSLECTVEGTSNPNLYWYRQAAGRGLQLLFYSVGIGQISSEVPQNLSASRPQDRQFILSSKKLLLSDSGFYLCAWSVQATGGLQYFGPGTRLTVT.

The CDR3 sequence: CASSLELGGTDTQYF. CDR3 nucleotides: TGTGCCAGCAGCTTAGAGCTCGGGGGCACAGATACGCAGTATTTT. The gene calls are TRBV7-9 and TRBJ2-3; D is possibly TRBD2 (5 bases). There are 15 residues in the CDR3. V was cut by 1 base and J by 1 base, with 9 bases left in between. Germline V gene data show CDR1 as SEHNR and CDR2 as FQNEAQ (reference sequence).

V gene TRBV29-1 combines with J gene TRBJ1-2; D unclear. This CDR3 is built from 10 residues. Germline assignment: CDR1 SQVTM and CDR2 ANQGSEA. V lost 6 bases, J lost 10 bases, and 12 bases lay in between. The CDR3 protein is CSVRLENYTF. The CDR3 DNA reads as TGCAGCGTACGACTGGAGAACTACACCTTC.

The chain has TRBV7-9 and TRBJ2-7; D is unclear. Trimming stripped 1 base from V and 2 bases from J, with 9 bases between. Germline assignment: CDR1 SEHNR and CDR2 FQNEAQ (reference sequence). The CDR3 length is 14 residues. The CDR3 sequence is CASSLVSVPYEQYF. The CDR3 DNA sequence: TGTGCCAGCAGCTTAGTATCAGTTCCCTACGAGCAGTACTTC.

The genes are TRBV5-1 and TRBJ1-5; D possibly corresponds to TRBD1 (6 bases). Germline V gene data show CDR1 as SGHRS and CDR2 as YFSETQ. This CDR3 region has 16 residues. The ends were cut back, 4 bases at V and 2 bases at J, with 16 bases in the middle. CDR3: CASSLGHPGGNQPQHF. DNA for the CDR3: TGCGCCAGCAGCCTGGGACACCCGGGAGGCAATCAGCCCCAGCATTTT. Full variable domain (outside the CDR3, taken from reference TRBV5-1 and TRBJ1-5): KAGVTQTPRYLIKTRGQQVTLSCSPISGHRSVSWYQQTPGQGLQFLFEYFSETQRNKGNFPGRFSGRQFSNSRSEMNVSTLELGDSALYLCASSLGHPGGNQPQHFGDGTRLSIL.

This rearrangement joins TRBV5-6 to TRBJ1-2, with TRBD1 matching over 9 bases. Germline lookup yields CDR1 SGHDT and CDR2 YYEEEE. V trimming: 4 bases; J trimming: 4 bases; junction bases outside the gene matches: 11. The CDR3 runs to 16 residues. In nucleotides, the CDR3 is TGTGCCAGCAGCCCCTTTAACAGGGGGCGCATCTATGGCTACACCTTC. Amino acid sequence: CASSPFNRGRIYGYTF.

The chain has TRBV7-9 and TRBJ2-3; 8 positions agree with TRBD1. V lost 10 bases and J lost 4; bases outside the gene matches: 7. The CDR3 length is 13 residues. CDR1 and CDR2 from the germline V gene are SEHNR and FQNEAQ (reference sequence). The CDR3 is CANRQGAADTQYF. The CDR3 DNA follows: TGTGCCAACAGGCAGGGGGCCGCAGATACGCAGTATTTT.

The V call is TRBV7-9, the J call TRBJ1-1; tentative D call: TRBD1 (5 bases). The CDR3 extends over 14 amino acids. The V and J ends lost 5 bases and 4 bases respectively, with 14 bases between them. Germline V lookup: CDR1 SEHNR, CDR2 FQNEAQ (reference sequence). The chain's CDR3 is CASSPAWGGTEAFF. The CDR3 coding sequence is TGTGCCAGCAGCCCCGCCTGGGGGGGCACTGAAGCTTTCTTT.

The chain combines TRBV12-3 or TRBV12-4 with TRBJ2-5; D call uncertain. The length of the CDR3 is 12 residues. The germline V and J ends were trimmed by 1 base and 5 bases, with 5 bases remaining between them. CDR3 DNA sequence: TGTGCCAGCAGTTTAGTCGGTGAGACCCAGTACTTC. Encoded protein: CASSLVGETQYF.

The chain combines TRBV19 with TRBJ1-4; the match to TRBD1 covers 8 bases. From germline, CDR1 is LNHDA and CDR2 SQIVND (reference sequence). The ends lost 6 bases at V and 4 bases at J; junction bases unmatched: 4. This CDR3 region has 14 residues. The CDR3 DNA sequence: TGTGCCAGTAGCTACAGGGGGGTTAATGAAAAACTGTTTTTT. Its translation: CASSYRGVNEKLFF.

This clone was observed a single time. The chain employs TRBV15 and TRBJ1-2; D gene ambiguous. Germline V CDR1 and CDR2: LNHNV, YYDKDF (reference sequence). V was trimmed by 1 base and J by 6 bases, leaving 6 bases between them. The length of the CDR3 is 12 residues. CDR3 in amino acids: CATSRARDGYTF. The CDR3 bases are TGTGCCACCAGCAGAGCCCGAGATGGCTACACCTTC.

The CDR3 loop is CASSYQSGTGNSPLHF. For the CDR3, the DNA is TGTGCCAGCAGTTACCAGTCCGGGACAGGGAATTCACCCCTCCACTTT. The V call is TRBV6-2 or TRBV6-3, the J call TRBJ1-6; TRBD1 agrees at 9 bases. The CDR3 covers 16 residues. J was trimmed by 7 bases and V by 2 bases; bases with no gene match: 6. Germline CDR1 and CDR2: MNHEY and SVGEGT.

The chain couples TRBV3-1 (or the pseudogene TRBV3-2) to TRBJ1-6; the D gene is possibly TRBD1 (5 bases). The V gene lost 4 bases and the J gene lost 7 bases, with 14 bases spanning the gap. The CDR3 sequence is 15 residues long. Per the germline V gene, CDR1 is LGHDT and CDR2 is YNNKEL (reference sequence). The CDR3 is CASSPAAGNNSPLHF. The CDR3, as DNA: TGTGCCAGCAGCCCCGCCGCAGGGAACAATTCACCCCTCCACTTT.

The rearrangement uses TRBV5-5 and TRBJ1-2; D not certain. V lost 4 bases, J lost 2 bases, and 9 bases lay in between. This CDR3 has 13 amino acids. The V gene's germline CDR1 is SGHKS and CDR2 YYEKEE (reference sequence). The CDR3 sequence is CASSRRGNYGYTF. As DNA, the CDR3 is TGTGCCAGCAGCCGGCGGGGAAACTATGGCTACACCTTC.

This rearrangement joins TRBV29-1 to TRBJ1-4, with 9 bases fitting TRBD1. Germline V gives CDR1 SQVTM, CDR2 ANQGSEA. Losses at the gene ends were 7 bases for V and 8 bases for J; bases not matched to a gene: 8. This CDR3 is 13 amino acids long. The CDR3 loop reads CSARQGGLEKLFF. CDR3 sequence (DNA): TGCAGCGCCCGACAGGGGGGCCTCGAAAAACTGTTTTTT. The variable domain in full, completed from reference TRBV29-1 and TRBJ1-4, reads SAVISQKPSRDICQRGTSLTIQCQVDSQVTMMFWYRQQPGQSLTLIATANQGSEATYESGFVIDKFPISRPNLTFSTLTVSNMSPEDSSIYLCSARQGGLEKLFFGSGTQLSVL.

The chain joins TRBV18 to TRBJ1-2; tentatively, D is TRBD1 (5 bases). Germline V lookup: CDR1 KGHSH, CDR2 LQKENI. This CDR3 contains 15 residues. The germline V and J ends were trimmed by 3 bases and 2 bases, with 13 bases remaining between them. The CDR3 DNA reads TGTGCCAGCTCACCTGGGGGGATTGAAAACTATGGCTACACCTTC. It encodes CASSPGGIENYGYTF.

The J gene is TRBJ1-4, the V gene TRBV2; D ambiguous. Deletions cut 3 bases from V and 7 bases from J, with 15 bases between. Germline V gene data show CDR1 as SNHLY and CDR2 as FYNNEI. This CDR3 has 15 amino acids. The DNA for the CDR3 is TGTGCCAGCAGTGATCCCCAGGAAGTTTTTGAAAAACTGTTTTTT. Its protein product is CASSDPQEVFEKLFF. The variable domain in full, with the rest retrieved from reference TRBV2 and TRBJ1-4, is EPEVTQTPSHQVTQMGQEVILRCVPISNHLYFYWYRQILGQKVEFLVSFYNNEISEKSEIFDDQFSVERPDGSNFTLKIRSTKLEDSAMYFCASSDPQEVFEKLFFGSGTQLSVL.

CDR3 region: CASSFTGALIEAFF. For the CDR3, the DNA is TGTGCCAGCAGCTTTACAGGGGCCCTTATTGAAGCTTTCTTT. V is TRBV11-2 and J is TRBJ1-1; the match to TRBD1 covers 7 bases. This CDR3 has 14 residues. The germline CDR1 and CDR2 sequences are SGHAT and FQNNGV. After removal of 3 bases from V and 7 bases from J, the junction contained 8 bases not matched to a gene.

The chain combines TRBV5-4 with TRBJ2-7, with 11 bases lining up with TRBD2. V trimming: 4 bases; J trimming: 3 bases; junction bases outside the gene matches: 3. The germline gives CDR1 SGHNT, CDR2 YYREEE (reference sequence). The CDR3 covers 14 residues. CDR3 bases: TGTGCCAGCAGCGTAGCGGGGGGGTTCTACGAGCAGTACTTC. Its translation is CASSVAGGFYEQYF.

The chain recombines TRBV15 with TRBJ2-1, with 10 bases fitting TRBD1. V lost 0 bases and J lost 7; bases outside the gene matches: 3. Germline lookup yields CDR1 LNHNV and CDR2 YYDKDF (reference sequence). The CDR3 runs 15 residues. CDR3 region: CATSRDQGQGNEQFF. CDR3 in DNA: TGTGCCACCAGCAGAGATCAGGGACAGGGGAATGAGCAGTTCTTC.

The V and J genes are TRBV6-6 and TRBJ1-5; no definite D call. CDR1 and CDR2 from the germline V gene are MNHNY and SVGAGI (reference sequence). The CDR3 runs 13 residues. V shed 4 bases and J shed 5 bases, with 9 bases lying between them. CDR3 region: CASSFLGDQPQHF. The CDR3, as DNA: TGTGCCAGCAGTTTCTTAGGAGATCAGCCCCAGCATTTT.

The rearrangement links TRBV12-3 or TRBV12-4 to TRBJ2-3; D is perhaps TRBD1 (6 bases). The V gene lost 5 bases and the J gene lost 15 bases, with 21 bases spanning the gap. This CDR3 comprises 13 residues. Here the CDR3 reads CASSRSGSGDIYF. CDR3 DNA sequence: TGTGCCAGCAGTCGATCAGGGAGTGGGGACATTTATTTT.